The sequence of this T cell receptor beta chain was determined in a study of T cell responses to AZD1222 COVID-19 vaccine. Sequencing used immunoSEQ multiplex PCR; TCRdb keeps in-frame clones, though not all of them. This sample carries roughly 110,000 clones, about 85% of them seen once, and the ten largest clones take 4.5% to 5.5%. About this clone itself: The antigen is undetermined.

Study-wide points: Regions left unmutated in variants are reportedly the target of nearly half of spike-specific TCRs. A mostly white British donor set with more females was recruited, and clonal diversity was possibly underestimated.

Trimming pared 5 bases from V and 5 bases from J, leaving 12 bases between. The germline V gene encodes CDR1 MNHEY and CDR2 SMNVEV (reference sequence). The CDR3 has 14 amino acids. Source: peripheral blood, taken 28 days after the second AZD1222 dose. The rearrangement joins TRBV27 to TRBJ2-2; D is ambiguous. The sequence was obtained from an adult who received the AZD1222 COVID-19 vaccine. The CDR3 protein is CASSLPLGTGELFF. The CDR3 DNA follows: TGTGCCAGCAGTCTTCCTCTTGGGACCGGGGAGCTGTTTTTT.